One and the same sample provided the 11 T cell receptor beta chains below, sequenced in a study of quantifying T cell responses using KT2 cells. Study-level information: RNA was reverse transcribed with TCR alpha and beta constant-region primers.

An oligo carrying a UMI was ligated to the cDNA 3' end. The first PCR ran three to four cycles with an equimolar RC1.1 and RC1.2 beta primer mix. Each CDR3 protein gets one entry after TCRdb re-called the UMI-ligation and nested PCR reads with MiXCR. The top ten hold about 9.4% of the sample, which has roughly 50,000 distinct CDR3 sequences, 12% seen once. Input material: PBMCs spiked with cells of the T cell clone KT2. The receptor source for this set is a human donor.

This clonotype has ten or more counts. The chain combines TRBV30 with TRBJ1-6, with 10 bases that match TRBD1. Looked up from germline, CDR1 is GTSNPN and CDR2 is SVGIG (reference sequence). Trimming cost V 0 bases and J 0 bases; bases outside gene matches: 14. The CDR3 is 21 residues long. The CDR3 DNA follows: TGTGCCTGGAGTGTCCGGGACAGGGGTGCTCTTCAAAGCTCCTATAATTCACCCCTCCACTTT. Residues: CAWSVRDRGALQSSYNSPLHF.

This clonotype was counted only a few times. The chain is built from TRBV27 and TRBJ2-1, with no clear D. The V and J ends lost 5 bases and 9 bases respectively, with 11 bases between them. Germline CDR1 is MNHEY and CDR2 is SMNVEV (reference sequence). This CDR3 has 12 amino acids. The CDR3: CASSHPGPEQFF. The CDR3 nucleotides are TGTGCCAGCAGTCACCCCGGGCCTGAGCAGTTCTTC.

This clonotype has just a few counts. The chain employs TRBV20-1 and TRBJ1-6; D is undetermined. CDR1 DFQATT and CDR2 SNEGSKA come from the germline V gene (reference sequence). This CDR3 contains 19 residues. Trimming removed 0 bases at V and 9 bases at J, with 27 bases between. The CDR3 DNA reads TGCAGTGCTAGAGATCTTGGGTCTGGATTCATTGGCCGCTTTTCACCCCTCCACTTT. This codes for CSARDLGSGFIGRFSPLHF.

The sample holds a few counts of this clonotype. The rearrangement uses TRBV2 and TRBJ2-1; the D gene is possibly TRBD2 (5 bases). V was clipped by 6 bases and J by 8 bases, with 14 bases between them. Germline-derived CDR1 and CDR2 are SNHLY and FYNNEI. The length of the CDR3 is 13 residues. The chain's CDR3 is CASRSGGGDEQFF. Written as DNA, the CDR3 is TGTGCCAGCAGGAGCGGAGGTGGGGATGAGCAGTTCTTC.

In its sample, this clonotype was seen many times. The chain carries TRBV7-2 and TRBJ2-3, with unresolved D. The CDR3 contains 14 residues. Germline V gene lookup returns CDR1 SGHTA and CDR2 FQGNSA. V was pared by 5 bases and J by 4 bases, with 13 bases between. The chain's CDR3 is CASSPQSVPDTQYF. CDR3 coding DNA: TGTGCCAGCAGCCCCCAAAGTGTACCAGATACGCAGTATTTT. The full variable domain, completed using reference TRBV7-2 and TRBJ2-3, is GAGVSQSPSNKVTEKGKDVELRCDPISGHTALYWYRQSLGQGLEFLIYFQGNSAPDKSGLPSDRFSAERTGGSVSTLTIQRTQQEDSAVYLCASSPQSVPDTQYFGPGTRLTVL.

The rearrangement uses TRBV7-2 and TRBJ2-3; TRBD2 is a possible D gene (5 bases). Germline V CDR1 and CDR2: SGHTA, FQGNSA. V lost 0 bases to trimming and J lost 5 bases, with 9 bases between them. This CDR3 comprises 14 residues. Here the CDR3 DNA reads TGTGCCAGCAGCTTAGCCGGGATGATAGATACGCAGTATTTT. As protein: CASSLAGMIDTQYF.

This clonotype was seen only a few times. The CDR3 DNA is TGTGCCAGCAGCTTAATCCGGGCGAGCTCCTACGAGCAGTACTTC. Residues: CASSLIRASSYEQYF. The V gene is TRBV7-8, the J gene TRBJ2-7; D remains ambiguous. V was clipped by 2 bases and J by 0 bases, with 11 bases between them. This CDR3 region has 15 residues. Germline lookup yields CDR1 SGHVS and CDR2 FQNEAQ.

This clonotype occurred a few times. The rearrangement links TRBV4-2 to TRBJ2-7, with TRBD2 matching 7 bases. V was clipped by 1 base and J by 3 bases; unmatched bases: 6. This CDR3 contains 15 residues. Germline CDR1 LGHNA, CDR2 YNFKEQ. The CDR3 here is CASSQGAGVGYEQYF. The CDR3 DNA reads TGTGCCAGCAGCCAAGGGGCGGGAGTGGGCTACGAGCAGTACTTC.

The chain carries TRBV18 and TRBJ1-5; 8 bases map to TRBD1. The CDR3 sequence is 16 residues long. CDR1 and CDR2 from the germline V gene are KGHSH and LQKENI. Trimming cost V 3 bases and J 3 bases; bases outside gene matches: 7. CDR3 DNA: TGTGCCAGCTCACCCCAAAGGACAGGGAACAATCAGCCCCAGCATTTT. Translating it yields CASSPQRTGNNQPQHF.

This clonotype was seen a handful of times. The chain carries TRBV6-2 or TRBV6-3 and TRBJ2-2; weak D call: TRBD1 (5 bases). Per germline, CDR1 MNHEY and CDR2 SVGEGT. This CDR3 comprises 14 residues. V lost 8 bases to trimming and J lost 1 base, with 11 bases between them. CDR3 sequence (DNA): TGTGCCAGCTCCAGGGCGCTGAACACCGGGGAGCTGTTTTTT. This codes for CASSRALNTGELFF.

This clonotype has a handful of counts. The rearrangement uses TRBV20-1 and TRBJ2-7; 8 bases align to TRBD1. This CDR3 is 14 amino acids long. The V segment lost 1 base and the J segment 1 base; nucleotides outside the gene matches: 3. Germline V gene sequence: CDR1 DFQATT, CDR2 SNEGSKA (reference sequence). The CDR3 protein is CSARAGDRSYEQYF. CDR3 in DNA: TGCAGTGCTAGAGCGGGGGACAGGTCCTACGAGCAGTACTTC.